This T cell receptor (beta chain) was documented in a study of long-term antiretroviral therapy in people with HIV. At the survey level, the v3.0 immunoSEQ assay was run. Produced via immunoSEQ multiplex PCR; TCRdb's table is partial and in-frame only. Among roughly 17,000 clones listed, 90% to 95% were seen once. Turning to this clone: The antigen remains unidentified.

V dropped 4 bases and J dropped 6; count of bases not matched to a gene: 12. Germline lookup yields CDR1 SGDLS and CDR2 YYNGEE. The CDR3 runs 15 residues. Whole-study findings and limits: Every time point showed a repertoire led by clones expanded before ART. Post-ART samples showed increased diversity that remained below transplant donor control levels. Narrower CDR3 length ranges marked HIV repertoires relative to controls.

Sequenced material: unsorted PBMCs, taken around 10 years after starting antiretroviral therapy. The TCR comes from a man aged 30-40 years with HIV. The chain has TRBV9 and TRBJ1-1; 7 bases line up with TRBD1. The CDR3 DNA reads TGTGCCAGCAGCCCTCTGGGACAGAGTCCCCCTGAAGCTTTCTTT. Translation: CASSPLGQSPPEAFF.